The source of this T cell receptor beta chain is a study of cytomegalovirus exposure and HLA in healthy donors. Study-wide results and caveats: Earlier analysis found most TCR beta V segments productive about 87% or about 30% of the time.

In the PCR, 60 Vbeta and 13 Jbeta primers were used. Per the authors' pipeline: Later work found 65 million to 100 million unique TCR beta chains, with 9 million to 13 million shared. The table came from immunoSEQ multiplex PCR; TCRdb's copy has only in-frame clones and leaves some out. V and J calls and clone size are those listed in that table; D and trimming were worked out from the DNA. The data contain hundreds of thousands of clones, roughly 84% of them singletons. On this clone itself: No antigen is known for it.

J lost 6 bases, V lost 5 bases, and 12 bases had no gene match. Germline CDR1 SGHTA, CDR2 FQGTGA. CDR3 length: 16 residues. The origin of this receptor is a girl aged 2 to 10 in good health and CMV-seronegative. Sequencing used PBMCs. The V gene is TRBV7-3, the J gene TRBJ2-7, with 11 positions matching TRBD2. CDR3 nucleotide sequence: TGTGCCAGCAGCCCCGATCCTCGACTAGCGGGGAGCGAGCAGTACTTC. Translation gives CASSPDPRLAGSEQYF.